This T cell receptor (beta chain) was identified in a study of PD-L1 blockade in urothelial cancer. Study details: About 90% of the roughly 30 patients were men who had bladder-origin urothelial cancer. T cells were recovered from blood samples at a median of approximately 150,000.

Time point here: pretreatment peripheral blood. Patients suffered from locally advanced or metastatic urothelial carcinoma. Anywhere from 1 to 8 samples came from each patient, spanning pretreatment and on-treatment. This CDR3 has 15 residues. The ends lost 4 bases at V and 5 bases at J; junction bases unmatched: 5. Per germline, CDR1 SGHRS and CDR2 YFSETQ. TCRdb's table, derived via immunoSEQ multiplex PCR, lists solely in-frame clones and lacks some. The data contain tens of thousands of clones, 82% of them singletons. Sequenced material: PBMCs, taken around atezolizumab (anti-PD-L1) treatment. V is TRBV5-1 and J is TRBJ2-1, with TRBD2 identical over 11 bases. The clonotype was recovered from a man aged 50 to 59 with urothelial cancer. The CDR3 nucleotides are TGCGCCAGCAGCGTAGCGGGAGGGTCTAACAATGAGCAGTTCTTC. Protein product: CASSVAGGSNNEQFF.